Below are 17 T cell receptor beta chains sequenced from a single sample in a study of T cells after posttransplantation cyclophosphamide. Assay: immunoSEQ multiplex PCR; the TCRdb copy retains only in-frame clones and omits some. This table holds about 6,900 clones, approximately 97% found once. The specimen was naive CD8+ T cells sorted from PBMCs. The receptors originated from a woman aged 25 to 39 in good health and a related stem cell transplant donor.

This sequence joins TRBV4-1 and TRBJ2-3; the D gene is possibly TRBD2 (7 bases). The V end was cut by 3 bases, the J end by 3 bases, with 16 bases between. This CDR3 has 16 amino acids. The germline V gene encodes CDR1 MGHRA and CDR2 YSYEKL. The CDR3: CASSHEGGVGTDTQYF. The DNA for the CDR3 is TGCGCCAGCAGCCACGAGGGGGGGGTAGGTACAGATACGCAGTATTTT.

The chain uses TRBV19 and TRBJ1-2; possibly TRBD1 for D (5 bases). Trimming left V 5 bases short and J 10 bases short, with 11 bases between. The CDR3 is 11 residues long. The V gene's germline CDR1 is LNHDA and CDR2 SQIVND (reference sequence). CDR3 sequence: CASSYQGIYTF. In nucleotides, the CDR3 is TGTGCCAGTAGTTATCAGGGTATCTACACCTTC. Full variable domain (missing parts from reference TRBV19 and TRBJ1-2): DGGITQSPKYLFRKEGQNVTLSCEQNLNHDAMYWYRQDPGQGLRLIYYSQIVNDFQKGDIAEGYSVSREKKESFPLTVTSAQKNPTAFYLCASSYQGIYTFGSGTRLTVV.

The chain is built from TRBV6-5 and TRBJ1-6; 7 bases fit TRBD1. The ends lost 0 bases at V and 7 bases at J; junction bases unmatched: 6. The CDR3 is 16 amino acids. Germline assignment: CDR1 MNHEY and CDR2 SVGAGI. The CDR3 region is CASSYSGQTDNSPLHF. CDR3 sequence (DNA): TGTGCCAGCAGTTACTCGGGACAGACTGACAATTCACCCCTCCACTTT.

CDR3 residues: CASSLGSGVYEQYF. In DNA, the CDR3 is TGTGCCAGCAGCTTAGGTAGCGGGGTTTACGAGCAGTACTTC. The chain employs TRBV13 and TRBJ2-5, with 8 bases fitting TRBD2. The closer fit of TRBJ2-7 to the DNA end suggests the J call may be wrong. Germline CDR1 reads PRHDT; CDR2 reads FYEKMQ (reference sequence). The CDR3 loop spans 14 amino acids.

The chain links TRBV7-6 to TRBJ2-7, with D perhaps TRBD1 (5 bases). Germline assignment: CDR1 SGHVS and CDR2 FNYEAQ. V was trimmed by 1 base and J by 2 bases, leaving 12 bases between them. The CDR3 loop spans 15 amino acids. DNA for the CDR3: TGTGCCAGCAGCTTAGGATGGCAGGGTCCCTACGAGCAGTACTTC. Translated: CASSLGWQGPYEQYF.

The CDR3 DNA sequence: TGTGCCAGCAGAGGTGGGACAGCCAATCAGCCCCAGCATTTT. Translation: CASRGGTANQPQHF. The genes are TRBV6-5 and TRBJ1-5; 7 positions match TRBD1. Germline loops: CDR1 MNHEY, CDR2 SVGAGI. With V trimmed by 6 bases and J by 3 bases, 5 bases remained unmatched. This CDR3 region has 14 residues.

To note about this clone: Other DNA sequences in this specimen translate into the identical CDR3. The chain is built from TRBV6-1 and TRBJ2-1; TRBD1 agrees at 7 bases. CDR1 is MNHNS and CDR2 is SASEGT in the germline V gene. This CDR3 is built from 14 residues. V shed 0 bases and J 15 bases; nucleotides not matched to a gene: 11. The CDR3 spells CASSEALRQGVAFF. CDR3 nucleotides: TGTGCCAGCAGTGAAGCGCTTCGACAGGGTGTGGCGTTCTTC.

V gene TRBV4-1 combines with J gene TRBJ2-3, with 7 bases fitting TRBD2. Trimming took 3 bases from V and 2 from J; bases not matched to a gene: 8. The CDR3 spans 16 residues. Germline CDR1 MGHRA, CDR2 YSYEKL. The CDR3 coding sequence is TGCGCCAGCAGCCAGACGAGCGGGGCTATCACAGATACGCAGTATTTT. Translated, it gives CASSQTSGAITDTQYF.

This chain uses TRBV13 with TRBJ2-7, with 7 bases lining up with TRBD1. The CDR3 spans 14 residues. The germline gives CDR1 PRHDT, CDR2 FYEKMQ (reference sequence). V lost 0 bases, J lost 3 bases, and 2 bases stayed unmatched. CDR3 sequence reads: CASSLGGQSYEQYF. DNA for the CDR3: TGTGCCAGCAGCTTAGGGGGACAGAGCTACGAGCAGTACTTC.

A single count supports this clone. The J gene is TRBJ1-5, the V gene TRBV21-1; the listed D gene, TRBD1, was not tested against the DNA. TRBV21-1 is a pseudogene locus. The CDR3 has 17 residues. The chain's CDR3 is CASSKVRGREDNQPQHF. The CDR3 nucleotides read TGTGCCAGCAGCAAAGTTAGGGGCAGGGAAGACAATCAGCCCCAGCATTTT.

Turning to this clone: The junction departs from germline at one end; a sequencing error may be responsible. The chain combines TRBV27 with TRBJ2-3; TRBD1 might be the D (5 bases). The CDR3 runs to 16 residues. Germline assignment: CDR1 MNHEY and CDR2 SMNVEV (reference sequence). In nucleotides, the CDR3 is TGTGCCAGCAGTCTATCGCCAGGGTCAATCACAGATACGCAGTATTTT. As protein: CASSLSPGSITDTQYF.

The V call is TRBV27, the J call TRBJ1-2, with D maybe TRBD1 (6 bases). This CDR3 has 16 amino acids. Deletions cut 0 bases from V and 5 bases from J, with 16 bases between. CDR1 and CDR2 from the germline V gene are MNHEY and SMNVEV (reference sequence). The CDR3 DNA is TGTGCCAGCAGTTTATCGCCCCAGGGGCGCCTATATGGCTACACCTTC. Protein: CASSLSPQGRLYGYTF.

The chain joins TRBV4-3 to TRBJ2-3; 12 bases fit TRBD2. The trim removed 1 base at V and 2 bases at J, leaving 7 bases unmatched. CDR1 and CDR2 (germline): LGHNA, YSLEER. The CDR3 length is 18 residues. CDR3 in DNA: TGCGCCAGCAGCCAAGCCCTAGGACTAGCGGGACACACAGATACGCAGTATTTT. Amino acids: CASSQALGLAGHTDTQYF.

The chain links TRBV2 to TRBJ2-3; 14 nucleotides agree with TRBD2. The germline V gene encodes CDR1 SNHLY and CDR2 FYNNEI. After removal of 6 bases from V and 6 bases from J, the junction contained 5 bases not matched to a gene. This CDR3 contains 15 residues. CDR3 residues: CASRGTSGGGDTQYF. The CDR3 DNA reads as TGTGCCAGCAGGGGGACTAGCGGGGGAGGGGATACGCAGTATTTT.

The J gene is TRBJ1-3, the V gene TRBV5-1; D unresolved. The germline gives CDR1 SGHRS, CDR2 YFSETQ. Trimming removed 2 bases at V and 0 bases at J, with 18 bases between. The CDR3 has 18 residues. The CDR3 DNA is TGCGCCAGCAGCTTCGGCCCCCCGGAAGGGAGCTCTGGAAACACCATATATTTT. Protein: CASSFGPPEGSSGNTIYF.

The chain carries TRBV9 and TRBJ2-2, with 9 nucleotides matching TRBD2. The CDR3 consists of 18 residues. The germline V gene has CDR1 SGDLS and CDR2 YYNGEE. V shed 4 bases, J shed 0 bases, and the junction held 10 bases outside the gene matches. The CDR3 DNA follows: TGTGCCAGCAGCCCGCGCGTAGCGGGGGCCCCGAACACCGGGGAGCTGTTTTTT. Protein product: CASSPRVAGAPNTGELFF.

This chain joins TRBV6-6 and TRBJ1-5; maybe TRBD1 (5 bases). CDR1 and CDR2 (germline): MNHNY, SVGAGI (reference sequence). V was shortened by 5 bases and J by 4 bases, with 15 bases between the two germline ends. CDR3 length equals 15 residues. For the CDR3, the DNA is TGTGCCAGCAGTACGACCCCGGGGGGGAATCAGCCCCAGCATTTT. Translated, it gives CASSTTPGGNQPQHF.